These 13 T cell receptor beta chains originate from one sample sequenced in a study of blood T cell repertoires in COVID-19 (dated by TCRdb to 2020 to 2021). The library was made by the immunoSEQ multiplex PCR assay. TCRdb mirrors the immuneACCESS table, restricted to in-frame sequences. Some clones are absent from its copies; in checked studies, under half trace to an unresolved V gene, and the reason for the others is unknown. The sample table holds approximately 330,000 clones, of which around 86% were seen once. The ten largest account for around 4.4% of the sample. Sequencing was done on a sample of PBMCs or T cells enriched from blood (not recorded which). The receptors shown here come from a woman aged 40 to 49 with acute COVID-19.

The table lists this clone with a few counts. The gene calls are TRBV5-4 and TRBJ2-7, with a weak D call TRBD1 (6 bases). CDR1 is SGHNT and CDR2 is YYREEE in the germline V gene (reference sequence). V lost 0 bases, J lost 1 base, and 14 bases lay in between. CDR3 length equals 16 residues. CDR3 sequence: CASSLEVSGASYEQYF. The CDR3 DNA reads as TGTGCCAGCAGCTTGGAGGTCTCAGGGGCTTCCTACGAGCAGTACTTC.

The gene calls are TRBV28 and TRBJ1-5, with TRBD1 identical over 7 bases. Trimming took 6 bases from V and 3 from J; bases not matched to a gene: 2. The CDR3 length is 13 residues. Germline CDR1 reads MDHEN; CDR2 reads SYDVKM. The CDR3 loop is CASRGTVNQPQHF. CDR3 nucleotides: TGTGCCAGCAGAGGGACAGTCAATCAGCCCCAGCATTTT.

This chain connects TRBV5-1 to TRBJ1-2, with 10 bases fitting TRBD1. With 0 bases clipped from V and 3 bases from J, the junction kept 2 bases outside the gene matches. There are 15 residues in the CDR3. Germline-derived CDR1 and CDR2 are SGHRS and YFSETQ. DNA for the CDR3: TGCGCCAGCAGCTTGGGGGACAGGGGTTACTATGGCTACACCTTC. Translated: CASSLGDRGYYGYTF.

As for this clone: At one end the junction does not follow the germline gene, possibly because of a read error. The chain is built from TRBV9 and TRBJ2-7; TRBD1 might be the D (6 bases). Germline CDR1 SGDLS, CDR2 YYNGEE. The CDR3 runs 13 residues. The CDR3 DNA sequence: TGTGCCAGCAGCGTAGCCCCGAAGGGACACTTTACATTC. Amino acid sequence: CASSVAPKGHFTF.

The rearrangement uses TRBV7-3 and TRBJ2-1; no definite D call. This CDR3 has 15 amino acids. Germline assignment: CDR1 SGHTA and CDR2 FQGTGA. V lost 1 base and J 4 bases, leaving 11 bases between the germline ends. CDR3 protein: CASSLNSAGYNEQFF. CDR3 coding DNA: TGTGCCAGCAGCTTAAATTCCGCCGGGTACAATGAGCAGTTCTTC.

For this clone: This same CDR3 is encoded by further DNA sequences in the sample. The genes are TRBV11-2 and TRBJ2-3; D unresolved. CDR1 and CDR2 (germline): SGHAT, FQNNGV. The V end was cut by 3 bases, the J end by 1 base, with 5 bases between. This CDR3 is 13 amino acids long. The CDR3 sequence is CASSFSGTDTQYF. The CDR3 DNA is TGTGCCAGCAGCTTTTCAGGCACAGATACGCAGTATTTT.

V usage is TRBV18 and J usage is TRBJ2-1; 13 bases match TRBD2. The junction had 0 bases not matched to a gene; V was cut back by 1 base and J by 6 bases. Germline values: CDR1 KGHSH, CDR2 LQKENI. The length of the CDR3 is 15 residues. CDR3 nucleotide sequence: TGTGCCAGCTCACCACGGACTAGCGGGGGCAATGAGCAGTTCTTC. As protein: CASSPRTSGGNEQFF.

The chain combines TRBV5-1 with TRBJ2-3; tentatively, D is TRBD1 (6 bases). CDR1 and CDR2 (germline): SGHRS, YFSETQ. The V end was cut by 4 bases, the J end by 2 bases, with 14 bases between. The CDR3 has 15 amino acids. The CDR3 loop reads CASSPTQGNTDTQYF. For the CDR3, the DNA is TGCGCCAGCAGCCCGACACAGGGAAACACAGATACGCAGTATTTT.

There are a few counts of this clone. V and J are TRBV21-1 and TRBJ1-5; the tabulated D call, TRBD1, remains unverified against the DNA. TRBV21-1 is listed as a pseudogene. The CDR3 is 14 residues long. As DNA, the CDR3 is TGTGCCAGCACCCAGAGACATAGCAATCAGCCCCAGCATTTT. Protein: CASTQRHSNQPQHF.

J is TRBJ2-2 and V is TRBV12-2; TRBD1, the D gene given by the table, was not confirmed from the DNA. TRBV12-2 is a known pseudogene. This CDR3 has 21 amino acids. The CDR3 reads CASRLHKDRVNWWKATGELFF. The CDR3 region has the DNA TGTGCAAGTCGCTTACATAAGGACAGGGTGAACTGGTGGAAAGCGACCGGGGAGCTGTTTTTT.

This chain uses TRBV19 with TRBJ2-1; D perhaps matches TRBD2 (5 bases). Trimming removed 7 bases at V and 1 base at J, with 11 bases between. The CDR3 runs to 14 residues. Per the germline V gene, CDR1 is LNHDA and CDR2 is SQIVND (reference sequence). Here the CDR3 DNA reads TGTGCCAGTAATCCAGGAGGATCCTACAATGAGCAGTTCTTC. Residues: CASNPGGSYNEQFF.

The rearrangement joins TRBV5-8 to TRBJ2-1; TRBD2 agrees at 9 bases. This CDR3 is built from 17 residues. V shed 4 bases and J 6 bases; nucleotides not matched to a gene: 14. The germline gives CDR1 SGHTS, CDR2 YDEGEE. For the CDR3, the DNA is TGTGCCAGCAGCCCTTGGGCTGGCGGGGGGGCCTTCAATGAGCAGTTCTTC. It encodes CASSPWAGGGAFNEQFF. Full variable domain (missing parts from reference TRBV5-8 and TRBJ2-1): EAGVTQSPTHLIKTRGQQATLRCSPISGHTSVYWYQQALGLGLQFLLWYDEGEERNRGNFPPRFSGRQFPNYSSELNVNALELEDSALYLCASSPWAGGGAFNEQFFGPGTRLTVL.

Written as DNA, the CDR3 is TGTGCCAGCAGTGAAGGAGCGGGAGAATCCAACATTCAGTACTTC. Its protein product is CASSEGAGESNIQYF. V gene TRBV6-1 combines with J gene TRBJ2-4; 8 bases map to TRBD2. This CDR3 is built from 15 residues. Germline V gives CDR1 MNHNS, CDR2 SASEGT. Trimming at V came to 1 base and at J to 7 bases, leaving 6 bases not matched to a gene.